The rows below give T cell receptor beta chains drawn from one sample of a study of blood T cell repertoires in COVID-19. The protocol was immunoSEQ multiplex PCR, while the TCRdb copy is restricted to in-frame clones and leaves out a portion. This sample carries over 65,000 clones, roughly nine tenths of them seen once, and the ten largest clones take 8% to 10%. The sample taken for sequencing was peripheral blood. All receptors come from a human donor in a cohort sampled during active COVID-19. Each CDR3 is given with its conserved first and last residue. D genes are given only for firm matches. Size is omitted from some rows. Given values are once, few, many or a class for expanded clones.

clone size	D gene	J gene	V gene	CDR3 DNA	CDR3 protein
once	TRBD1	TRBJ1-5	TRBV19	TGTGCCAGTAGTGTGCGGGACAGAGGCAATCAGCCCCAGCATTTT	CASSVRDRGNQPQHF
-	-	TRBJ2-4	TRBV20-1	TGCAGTGCGCGACCAGGGGACATTCAGTACTTC	CSARPGDIQYF
-	-	TRBJ2-3	TRBV27	TGTGCCAGCAGTTATCCGGCAGGGGGGAGCACAGATACGCAGTATTTT	CASSYPAGGSTDTQYF
once	-	TRBJ2-3	TRBV19	TGTGCCAGTAGTACCCGACTAGTCCCCGATACGCAGTATTTT	CASSTRLVPDTQYF
-	-	TRBJ1-6	TRBV30	TGTGCCTTGGAACCCATAACAGGGAATTCACCCCTCCACTTT	CALEPITGNSPLHF
-	-	TRBJ2-1	TRBV24-1	TGTGCCACCAGTGACATCAATGAGCAGTTCTTC	CATSDINEQFF
-	-	TRBJ1-5	TRBV24-1	TGTGCCACCAGCACAGGGTTCAATCAGCCCCAGCATTTT	CATSTGFNQPQHF
-	TRBD1	TRBJ2-1	TRBV29-1	TGCAGCGTTGGACAGGGAGAACACAATGAGCAGTTCTTC	CSVGQGEHNEQFF
-	TRBD2	TRBJ2-1	TRBV7-2	TGTGCCAGCGGACAGACTAGCGGGAGTCAGAATGAGCAGTTCTTC	CASGQTSGSQNEQFF
few	TRBD2	TRBJ2-2	TRBV4-2	TGTGCCAGCAGCCAAAATGTACTAGCGGGGAACACCGGGGAGCTGTTTTTT	CASSQNVLAGNTGELFF
-	TRBD1	TRBJ1-4	TRBV14	TGTGCCAGCAGCGGGGGGACAGGGCAATCTGAAAAACTGTTTTTT	CASSGGTGQSEKLFF